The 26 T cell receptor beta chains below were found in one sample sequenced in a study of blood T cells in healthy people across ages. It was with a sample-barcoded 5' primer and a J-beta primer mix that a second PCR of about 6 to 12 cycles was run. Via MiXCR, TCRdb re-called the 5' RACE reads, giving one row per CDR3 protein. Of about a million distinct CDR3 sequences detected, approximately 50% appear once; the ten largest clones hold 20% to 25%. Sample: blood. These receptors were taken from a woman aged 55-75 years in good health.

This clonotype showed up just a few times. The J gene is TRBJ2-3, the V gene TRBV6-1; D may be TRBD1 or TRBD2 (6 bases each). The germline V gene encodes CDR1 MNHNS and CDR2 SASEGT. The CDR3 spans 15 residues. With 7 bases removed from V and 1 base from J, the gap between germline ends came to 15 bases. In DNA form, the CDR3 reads TGTGCCAGCACCCTGAGGGGGGCGGGCACAGATACGCAGTATTTT. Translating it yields CASTLRGAGTDTQYF.

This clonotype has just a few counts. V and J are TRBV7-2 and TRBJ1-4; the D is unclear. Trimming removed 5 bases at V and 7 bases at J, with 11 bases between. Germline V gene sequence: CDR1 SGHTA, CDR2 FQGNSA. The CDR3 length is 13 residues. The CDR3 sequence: CASSGERGEKLFF. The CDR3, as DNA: TGTGCCAGCAGCGGCGAACGGGGTGAAAAACTGTTTTTT.

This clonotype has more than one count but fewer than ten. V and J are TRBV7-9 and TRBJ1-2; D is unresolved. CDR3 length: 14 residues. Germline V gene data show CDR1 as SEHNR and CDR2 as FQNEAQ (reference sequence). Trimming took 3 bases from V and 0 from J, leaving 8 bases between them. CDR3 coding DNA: TGTGCCAGCAGCTTGGCTGTAGCTAACTATGGCTACACCTTC. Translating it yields CASSLAVANYGYTF.

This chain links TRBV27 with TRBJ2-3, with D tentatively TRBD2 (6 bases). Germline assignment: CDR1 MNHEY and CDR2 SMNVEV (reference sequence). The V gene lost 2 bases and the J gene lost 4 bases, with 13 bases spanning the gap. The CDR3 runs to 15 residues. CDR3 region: CASSLEAGPADTQYF. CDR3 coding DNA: TGTGCCAGCAGTTTAGAGGCGGGACCCGCAGATACGCAGTATTTT.

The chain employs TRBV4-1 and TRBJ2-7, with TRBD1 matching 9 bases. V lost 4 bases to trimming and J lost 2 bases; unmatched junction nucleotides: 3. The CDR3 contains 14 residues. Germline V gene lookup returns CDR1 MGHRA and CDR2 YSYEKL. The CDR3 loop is CASSRTGAAYEQYF. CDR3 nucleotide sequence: TGCGCCAGCAGCCGGACAGGGGCGGCCTACGAGCAGTACTTC.

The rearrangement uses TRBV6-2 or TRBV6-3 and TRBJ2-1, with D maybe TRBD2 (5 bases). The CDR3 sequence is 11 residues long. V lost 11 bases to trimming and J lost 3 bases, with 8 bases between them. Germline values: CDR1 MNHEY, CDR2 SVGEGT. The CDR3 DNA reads TGTGCCGGAGGAAGCTACAATGAGCAGTTCTTC. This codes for CAGGSYNEQFF.

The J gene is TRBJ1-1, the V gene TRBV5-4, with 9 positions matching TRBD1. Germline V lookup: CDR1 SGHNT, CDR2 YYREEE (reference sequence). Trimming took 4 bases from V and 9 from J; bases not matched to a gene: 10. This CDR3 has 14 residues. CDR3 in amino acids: CASSRDREFAQAFF. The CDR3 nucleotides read TGTGCCAGCAGCCGGGACAGGGAATTCGCGCAAGCTTTCTTT. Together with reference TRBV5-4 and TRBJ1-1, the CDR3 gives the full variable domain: ETGVTQSPTHLIKTRGQQVTLRCSSQSGHNTVSWYQQALGQGPQFIFQYYREEENGRGNFPPRFSGLQFPNYSSELNVNALELDDSALYLCASSRDREFAQAFFGQGTRLTVV.

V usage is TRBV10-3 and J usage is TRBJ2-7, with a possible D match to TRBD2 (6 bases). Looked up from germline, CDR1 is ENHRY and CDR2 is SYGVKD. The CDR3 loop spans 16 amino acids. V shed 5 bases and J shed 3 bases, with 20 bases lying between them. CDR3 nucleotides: TGTGCCATCAGTCCTGGGGCGGGAAGGGGAATCTACGAGCAGTACTTC. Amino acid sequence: CAISPGAGRGIYEQYF.

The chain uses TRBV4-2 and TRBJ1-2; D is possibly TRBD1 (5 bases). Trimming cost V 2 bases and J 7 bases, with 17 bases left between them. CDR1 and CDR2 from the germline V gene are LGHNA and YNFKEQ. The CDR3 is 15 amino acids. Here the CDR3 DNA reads TGTGCCAGCAGCCAAAATCCGGGGCATGGTGGTGGCTACACCTTC. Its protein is CASSQNPGHGGGYTF.

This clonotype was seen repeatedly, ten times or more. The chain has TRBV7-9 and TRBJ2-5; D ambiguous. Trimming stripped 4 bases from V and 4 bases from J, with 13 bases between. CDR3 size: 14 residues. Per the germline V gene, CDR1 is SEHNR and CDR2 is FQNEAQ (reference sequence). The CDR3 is CASSSETLIETQYF. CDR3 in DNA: TGTGCCAGCAGCTCGGAGACCCTAATAGAGACCCAGTACTTC.

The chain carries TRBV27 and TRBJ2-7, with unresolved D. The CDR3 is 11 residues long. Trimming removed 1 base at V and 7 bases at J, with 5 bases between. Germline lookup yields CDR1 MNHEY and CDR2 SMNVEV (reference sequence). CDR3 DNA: TGTGCCAGCAGTTTATTCAATGAGCAGTACTTC. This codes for CASSLFNEQYF.

The chain's CDR3 is CATSRARQGSAGNSPLHF. DNA for the CDR3: TGTGCCACCAGCAGAGCCCGACAGGGAAGCGCGGGTAATTCACCCCTCCACTTT. The chain couples TRBV15 to TRBJ1-6, with 7 bases aligning to TRBD1. The CDR3 runs 18 residues. Germline V gives CDR1 LNHNV, CDR2 YYDKDF (reference sequence). With V trimmed by 1 base and J by 6 bases, 12 bases remained unmatched.

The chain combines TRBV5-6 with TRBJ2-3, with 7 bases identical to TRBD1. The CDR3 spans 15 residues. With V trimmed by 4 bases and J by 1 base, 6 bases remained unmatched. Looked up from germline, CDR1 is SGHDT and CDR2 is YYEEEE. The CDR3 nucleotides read TGTGCCAGCAGCCGTCGACAGGGACGCACAGATACGCAGTATTTT. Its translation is CASSRRQGRTDTQYF.

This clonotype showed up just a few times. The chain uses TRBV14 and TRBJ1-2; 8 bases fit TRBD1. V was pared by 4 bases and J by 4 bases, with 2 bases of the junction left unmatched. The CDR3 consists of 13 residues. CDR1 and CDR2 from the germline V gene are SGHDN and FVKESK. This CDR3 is CASSRDRLYGYTF. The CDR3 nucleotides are TGTGCCAGCAGCCGGGACAGGCTCTATGGCTACACCTTC. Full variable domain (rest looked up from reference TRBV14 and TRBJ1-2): EAGVTQFPSHSVIEKGQTVTLRCDPISGHDNLYWYRRVMGKEIKFLLHFVKESKQDESGMPNNRFLAERTGGTYSTLKVQPAELEDSGVYFCASSRDRLYGYTFGSGTRLTVV.

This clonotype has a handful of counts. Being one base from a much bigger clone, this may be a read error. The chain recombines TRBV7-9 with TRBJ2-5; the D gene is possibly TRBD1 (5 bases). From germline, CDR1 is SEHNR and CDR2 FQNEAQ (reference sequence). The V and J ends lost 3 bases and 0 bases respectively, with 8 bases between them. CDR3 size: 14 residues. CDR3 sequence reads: CASSFDRYQETQYF. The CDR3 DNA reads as TGTGCCAGCAGCTTTGACAGATACCAAGAGACCCAGTACTTC. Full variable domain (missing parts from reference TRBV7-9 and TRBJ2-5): DTGVSQNPRHKITKRGQNVTFRCDPISEHNRLYWYRQTLGQGPEFLTYFQNEAQLEKSRLLSDRFSAERPKGSFSTLEIQRTEQGDSAMYLCASSFDRYQETQYFGPGTRLLVL.

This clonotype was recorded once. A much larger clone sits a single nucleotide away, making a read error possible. The CDR3 protein is CASSLRTSGIVGTQYF. The CDR3 DNA reads as TGTGCCAGCAGCCTCCGGACTAGCGGGATAGTAGGTACGCAGTATTTT. This chain links TRBV7-2 with TRBJ2-3; 12 positions agree with TRBD2. The CDR3 has 16 residues. In germline, CDR1 is SGHTA, CDR2 FQGNSA. V lost 5 bases, J lost 8 bases, and 11 bases stayed unmatched.

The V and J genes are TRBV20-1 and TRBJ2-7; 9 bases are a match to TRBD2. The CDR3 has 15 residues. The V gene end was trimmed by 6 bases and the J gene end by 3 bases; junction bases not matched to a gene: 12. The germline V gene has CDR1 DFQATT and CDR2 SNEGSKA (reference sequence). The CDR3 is CSAISGSSPSYEQYF. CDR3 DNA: TGCAGTGCGATTAGCGGGAGCAGCCCAAGCTACGAGCAGTACTTC.

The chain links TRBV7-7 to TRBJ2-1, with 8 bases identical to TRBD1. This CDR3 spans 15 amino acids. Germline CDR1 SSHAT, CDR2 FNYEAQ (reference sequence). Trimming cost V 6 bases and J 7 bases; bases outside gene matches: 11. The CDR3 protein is CASSSLGTGPNEQFF. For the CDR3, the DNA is TGTGCCAGCAGTTCCTTAGGGACAGGTCCAAATGAGCAGTTCTTC.

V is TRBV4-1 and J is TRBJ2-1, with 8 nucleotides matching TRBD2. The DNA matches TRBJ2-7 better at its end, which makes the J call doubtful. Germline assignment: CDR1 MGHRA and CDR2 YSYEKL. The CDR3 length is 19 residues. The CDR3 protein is CASSQQEVGRLASYNEQYF. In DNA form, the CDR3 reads TGCGCCAGCAGCCAACAAGAGGTAGGAAGACTAGCGTCCTACAATGAGCAGTACTTC.

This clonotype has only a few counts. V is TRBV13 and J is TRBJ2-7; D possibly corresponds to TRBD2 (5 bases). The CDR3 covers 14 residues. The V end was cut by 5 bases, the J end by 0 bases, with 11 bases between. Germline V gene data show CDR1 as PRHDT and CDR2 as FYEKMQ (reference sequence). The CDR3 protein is CASSTLGSSYEQYF. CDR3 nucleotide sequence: TGTGCCAGCAGCACGCTTGGGAGCTCCTACGAGCAGTACTTC.

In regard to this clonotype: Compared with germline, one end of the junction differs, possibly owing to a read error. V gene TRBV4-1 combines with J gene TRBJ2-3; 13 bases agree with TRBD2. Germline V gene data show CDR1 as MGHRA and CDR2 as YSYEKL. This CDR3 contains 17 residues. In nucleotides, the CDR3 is TGCGCCGGCAGCCAGGAAGGACTAGCGGGAGATGTAGATACGCAGTATTTT. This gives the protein CAGSQEGLAGDVDTQYF.

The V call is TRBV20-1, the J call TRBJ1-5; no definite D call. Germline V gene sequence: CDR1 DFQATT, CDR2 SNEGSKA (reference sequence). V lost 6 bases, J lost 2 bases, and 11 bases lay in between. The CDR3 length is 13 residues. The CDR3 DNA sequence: TGCAGTGCGGATCAGTTAGGCAATCAGCCCCAGCATTTT. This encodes CSADQLGNQPQHF.

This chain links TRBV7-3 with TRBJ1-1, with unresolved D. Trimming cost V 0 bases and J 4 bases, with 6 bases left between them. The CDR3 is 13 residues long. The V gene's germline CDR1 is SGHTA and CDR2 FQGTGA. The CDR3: CASSLTLTTEAFF. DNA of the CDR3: TGTGCCAGCAGCTTAACTCTCACCACTGAAGCTTTCTTT.

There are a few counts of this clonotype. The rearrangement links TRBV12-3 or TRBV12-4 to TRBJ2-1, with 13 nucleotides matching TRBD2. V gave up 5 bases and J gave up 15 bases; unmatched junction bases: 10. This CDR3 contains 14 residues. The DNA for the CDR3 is TGTGCCAGCAGTCACCTCGGACTAGCGGGAGAGGCGTTCTTC. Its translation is CASSHLGLAGEAFF.

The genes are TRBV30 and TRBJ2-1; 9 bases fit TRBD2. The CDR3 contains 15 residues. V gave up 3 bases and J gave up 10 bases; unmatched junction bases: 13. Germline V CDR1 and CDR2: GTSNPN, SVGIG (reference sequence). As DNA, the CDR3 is TGTGCCTGGAGCAAACCGGGACTAGCAGGGCAGGAGCAGTTCTTC. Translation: CAWSKPGLAGQEQFF.

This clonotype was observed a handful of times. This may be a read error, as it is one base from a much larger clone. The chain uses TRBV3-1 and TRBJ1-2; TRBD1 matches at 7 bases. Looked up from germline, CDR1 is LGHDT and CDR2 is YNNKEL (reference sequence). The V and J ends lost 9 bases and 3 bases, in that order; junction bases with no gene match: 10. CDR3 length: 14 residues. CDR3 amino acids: CASHAQGQDYGYTF. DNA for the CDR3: TGTGCCAGTCACGCACAGGGGCAGGACTATGGCTACACCTTC.